What follows are 7 T cell receptor beta chains derived from one specimen sequenced in a study of T cell repertoires in cytomegalovirus infection. TCRdb reprocessed the reads with MiXCR, giving one entry per CDR3 protein. The sample lists under 200,000 distinct CDR3 sequences; roughly 22% were seen once. Their target antigens are unknown. Specimen: CD8+ T cells from cultured PBMCs, collected from culture after CMV antigen stimulation. The receptors were sampled from a human donor in good health (CMV status not recorded). Some clones in this sample may be carry-over from other donors' samples.

The chain uses TRBV24-1 and TRBJ2-3, with D tentatively TRBD1 (6 bases). The CDR3 loop spans 14 amino acids. CDR1 is KGHDR, CDR2 SFDVKD, per germline. The V gene lost 3 bases and the J gene lost 4 bases, with 10 bases spanning the gap. CDR3 in amino acids: CATSDRQASDTQYF. The DNA for the CDR3 is TGTGCCACCAGTGATCGACAGGCCTCAGATACGCAGTATTTT.

The rearrangement links TRBV7-9 to TRBJ1-1, with 7 bases matching TRBD1. The V gene's germline CDR1 is SEHNR and CDR2 FQNEAQ (reference sequence). This CDR3 is built from 14 residues. V lost 1 base and J lost 6; bases outside the gene matches: 5. For the CDR3, the DNA is TGTGCCAGCAGCTTAGGGACAGGTAGACCTGAAGCTTTCTTT. Its translation is CASSLGTGRPEAFF.

This clonotype was detected a few times. The chain recombines TRBV6-2 or TRBV6-3 with TRBJ2-7; D is perhaps TRBD1 (6 bases). The CDR3 is made up of 16 amino acids. V lost 6 bases and J 3 bases, leaving 21 bases between the germline ends. CDR1 and CDR2 (germline): MNHEY, SVGEGT. The CDR3 sequence is CASSPRTEGPYYEQYF. DNA of the CDR3: TGTGCCAGCAGCCCCCGGACAGAAGGCCCCTACTACGAGCAGTACTTC.

V usage is TRBV7-2 and J usage is TRBJ2-7, with D maybe TRBD2 (6 bases). Germline CDR1 is SGHTA and CDR2 is FQGNSA. The CDR3 extends over 15 amino acids. V dropped 5 bases and J dropped 4 bases, with 18 bases sitting between them. CDR3 bases: TGTGCCAGCAGCACCAGGGAGGTCAAGCTATACGAGCAGTACTTC. This codes for CASSTREVKLYEQYF.

This clonotype was picked up a small number of times. The chain employs TRBV6-2 or TRBV6-3 and TRBJ1-2, with 7 nucleotides matching TRBD1. Germline CDR1 reads MNHEY; CDR2 reads SVGEGT. CDR3 length: 12 amino acids. Trimming took 2 bases from V and 8 from J; bases not matched to a gene: 2. The DNA of the CDR3 is TGTGCCAGCAGTTACGGACAGGAAGGCTACACCTTC. Amino acid sequence: CASSYGQEGYTF.

The CDR3 DNA reads TGTGCCTGGAGTGGAGGCCCACTCCGGGAGCAGTTCTTC. Translating it yields CAWSGGPLREQFF. The chain has TRBV30 and TRBJ2-1; D uncertain. V lost 1 base and J lost 10, with 14 bases in between. The V gene's germline CDR1 is GTSNPN and CDR2 SVGIG (reference sequence). CDR3 size: 13 residues.

This clonotype has a handful of counts. V is TRBV4-1 and J is TRBJ1-2; D is undetermined. The CDR3 runs to 16 residues. Germline lookup yields CDR1 MGHRA and CDR2 YSYEKL. With 4 bases removed from V and 2 bases from J, the gap between germline ends came to 17 bases. The CDR3 reads CASSPTGVWPNYGYTF. The CDR3 DNA reads TGCGCCAGCAGCCCGACCGGGGTGTGGCCCAACTATGGCTACACCTTC.